Presented here are 10 T cell receptor beta chains from one specimen sequenced in a study of blood T cell repertoires in COVID-19. TCRdb keeps only in-frame clones here, not all; method: immunoSEQ multiplex PCR. The table records more than 80,000 clones, 76% of them present only once. Input material: peripheral blood. These receptors were taken from an elderly man with COVID-19, enrolled during active disease.

The rearrangement links TRBV18 to TRBJ2-7; 10 bases are shared with TRBD2. The CDR3 has 14 residues. The germline gives CDR1 KGHSH, CDR2 LQKENI. V lost 6 bases, J lost 2 bases, and 4 bases stayed unmatched. Here the CDR3 reads CASSWTSGTYEQYF. Here the CDR3 DNA reads TGTGCCAGCTCGTGGACTAGCGGTACCTACGAGCAGTACTTC.

This rearrangement joins TRBV6-5 to TRBJ2-1; 9 bases are shared with TRBD2. This CDR3 is built from 14 residues. Germline CDR1 reads MNHEY; CDR2 reads SVGAGI. After removal of 7 bases from V and 8 bases from J, the junction contained 9 bases not matched to a gene. CDR3 in amino acids: CASTSLAGIYEQFF. Here the CDR3 DNA reads TGTGCCAGCACTTCGCTAGCGGGAATATATGAGCAGTTCTTC.

This clone was observed a handful of times. This chain uses TRBV6-5 with TRBJ1-4; D not certain. This CDR3 has 16 amino acids. Germline V gene lookup returns CDR1 MNHEY and CDR2 SVGAGI. V dropped 3 bases and J dropped 1 base, with 12 bases sitting between them. CDR3 bases: TGTGCCAGCAGTTATAGGAGGGTGGGAACTAATGAAAAACTGTTTTTT. Residues: CASSYRRVGTNEKLFF.

This clone was seen more than once but under ten times. The J gene is TRBJ2-1, the V gene TRBV5-6; 9 bases are a match to TRBD2. Germline values: CDR1 SGHDT, CDR2 YYEEEE. The J segment lost 6 bases and the V segment lost 0 bases, leaving 7 bases of the junction unmatched. This CDR3 is 16 amino acids long. DNA of the CDR3: TGTGCCAGCAGCTTGGTCGCGGGAGGGGATTTCAATGAGCAGTTCTTC. Translated: CASSLVAGGDFNEQFF.

This chain connects TRBV10-2 to TRBJ1-1; 8 positions agree with TRBD1. After removal of 6 bases from V and 8 bases from J, the junction contained 8 bases not matched to a gene. The germline V gene has CDR1 WSHSY and CDR2 SAAADI. The CDR3 covers 13 residues. The CDR3 here is CASRRDRFLEAFF. The CDR3 DNA reads TGCGCCAGCAGGCGGGACAGGTTTCTCGAAGCTTTCTTT.

The chain has TRBV7-9 and TRBJ1-4, with D possibly being TRBD1 (6 bases). V lost 5 bases, J lost 5 bases, and 24 bases lay in between. CDR3 length: 18 amino acids. CDR1 is SEHNR and CDR2 is FQNEAQ in the germline V gene (reference sequence). The CDR3 spells CASSPKFGGGPLNEKLFF. The CDR3 DNA is TGTGCCAGCAGCCCTAAGTTTGGTGGGGGCCCCTTAAATGAAAAACTGTTTTTT.

The chain uses TRBV7-2 and TRBJ2-2; no firm D call. Germline loops: CDR1 SGHTA, CDR2 FQGNSA. Trimming removed 3 bases from V and 2 bases from J, with 10 bases in between. The CDR3 runs 15 residues. The CDR3, as DNA: TGTGCCAGCAGCTTCAGGTCCCTCAACACCGGGGAGCTGTTTTTT. The encoded protein is CASSFRSLNTGELFF.

This CDR3 is CASSHRDRGFKNIQYF. The CDR3 region has the DNA TGTGCCAGCAGCCATCGGGACAGGGGGTTCAAAAACATTCAGTACTTC. The chain recombines TRBV28 with TRBJ2-4, with TRBD1 matching 11 bases. The CDR3 has 16 residues. The V gene end was trimmed by 6 bases and the J gene end by 3 bases; junction bases not matched to a gene: 7. The germline V gene has CDR1 MDHEN and CDR2 SYDVKM.

V usage is TRBV19 and J usage is TRBJ1-4; D unresolved. Trimming left V 5 bases short and J 5 bases short, with 9 bases between. The V gene's germline CDR1 is LNHDA and CDR2 SQIVND (reference sequence). The CDR3 contains 13 residues. The CDR3 protein is CASSEGANEKLFF. CDR3 nucleotide sequence: TGTGCCAGTAGTGAGGGAGCCAATGAAAAACTGTTTTTT.

The V gene is TRBV7-9, the J gene TRBJ2-1; maybe TRBD2 (6 bases). The germline V and J ends were trimmed by 5 bases and 4 bases, with 18 bases remaining between them. In germline, CDR1 is SEHNR, CDR2 FQNEAQ (reference sequence). This CDR3 is 16 amino acids long. For the CDR3, the DNA is TGTGCCAGCAGCCCCCCCCTAGCGTTCCTTTACAATGAGCAGTTCTTC. It yields the protein CASSPPLAFLYNEQFF.